The 6 T cell receptor beta chains reported below all come from one sample, sequenced in a study of CD8+CD57+ T cells in acquired aplastic anemia. CD8+CD57+ cell expansion, shown by flow cytometry, had occurred in the patients selected for sequencing. Genomic DNA provided the template from which TCR beta VDJ and CDR3 profiles were obtained. TCRdb processed the reads anew with MiXCR; each CDR3 protein has one entry. The sample holds 100,000 to 150,000 distinct CDR3 sequences, 55% to 60% seen once. Specimen: sorted CD4+, CD8+, or CD8+CD57+ T cells (not recorded which) from PBMCs. The receptor set was obtained from a human donor with aplastic anemia.

The chain has TRBV9 and TRBJ2-7, with D perhaps being TRBD1 or TRBD2 (5 bases each). This CDR3 is built from 16 residues. Germline-derived CDR1 and CDR2 are SGDLS and YYNGEE. Trimming cost V 8 bases and J 4 bases, with 25 bases left between them. The chain's CDR3 is CASRPLGQGVGYEQYF. The CDR3 nucleotides read TGTGCCAGTCGCCCCCTAGGGCAGGGAGTCGGGTACGAGCAGTACTTC.

V and J are TRBV29-1 and TRBJ2-7, with unresolved D. Trimming took off 6 bases at V and 0 bases at J, with 9 bases between the two ends. Germline values: CDR1 SQVTM, CDR2 ANQGSEA. This CDR3 has 12 residues. CDR3 DNA sequence: TGCAGCGTAGGCAGGAGCTCCTACGAGCAGTACTTC. As protein: CSVGRSSYEQYF.

V usage is TRBV10-1 and J usage is TRBJ2-1; 13 bases map to TRBD2. The germline CDR1 and CDR2 sequences are WNHNN and SYGVQD (reference sequence). After removal of 6 bases from V and 5 bases from J, the junction contained 4 bases not matched to a gene. CDR3 length: 15 amino acids. This CDR3 is CASSPGTSGNNEQFF. DNA of the CDR3: TGCGCCAGCAGCCCCGGGACTAGCGGGAACAATGAGCAGTTCTTC.

The table lists this clonotype with many counts. The genes are TRBV9 and TRBJ2-7, with a tentative D call TRBD2 (6 bases). From germline, CDR1 is SGDLS and CDR2 YYNGEE. V was cut by 0 bases and J by 5 bases, with 9 bases left in between. The CDR3 has 13 residues. CDR3 sequence reads: CASSVVEGNEQYF. CDR3 DNA: TGTGCCAGCAGCGTAGTGGAGGGAAACGAGCAGTACTTC.

The chain combines TRBV5-6 with TRBJ2-7; tentatively, D is TRBD1 (5 bases). The V and J ends lost 0 bases and 2 bases respectively, with 9 bases between them. Germline V gives CDR1 SGHDT, CDR2 YYEEEE. The CDR3 covers 14 residues. CDR3 residues: CASSLDRSAYEQYF. The CDR3 DNA follows: TGTGCCAGCAGCTTGGACAGGTCCGCCTACGAGCAGTACTTC.

The chain is built from TRBV5-1 and TRBJ1-1; weak D call: TRBD1 (6 bases). In germline, CDR1 is SGHRS, CDR2 YFSETQ. V lost 0 bases and J 4 bases, leaving 10 bases between the germline ends. The CDR3 contains 14 residues. The CDR3 is CASSLGGLGTEAFF. Here the CDR3 DNA reads TGCGCCAGCAGCTTGGGGGGGCTGGGCACTGAAGCTTTCTTT.